Listed below are T cell receptor beta chains from one sample, sequenced in a study of regulatory T cells in long-lasting Graves disease. TCRdb called the multiplex PCR reads again in MiXCR, with one record for every CDR3 protein. The data show over 650,000 distinct CDR3 sequences, 25% to 30% seen once. The sequencing here drew on peripheral blood mononuclear cells (PBMCs), taken when the disease was refractory, from a patient treated with antithyroid drugs. The receptors shown here come from a female donor with Graves disease. The CDR3 runs from the conserved cysteine through the conserved F or W.

CDR3 length	V gene	J gene	CDR3 protein
13	TRBV19	TRBJ1-1	CASSEGARTEAFF
14	TRBV6-5	TRBJ1-2	CASSYTTVTYGYTF
13	TRBV29-1	TRBJ2-2	CSVDGGAPGELFF
13	TRBV28	TRBJ1-2	CASSPYRAGGYTF
16	TRBV11-2	TRBJ2-7	CASSSKDSGSGNKQYF
15	TRBV20-1	TRBJ1-5	CSAMVAIHSNQPQHF
11	TRBV12-5	TRBJ1-2	CASDPFYGYTF
14	TRBV7-9	TRBJ1-6	CASSIGGQHSPLHF
15	TRBV28	TRBJ1-2	CASRPLGQSNYGYTF
12	TRBV3-1	TRBJ2-7	CASSLVEGVPWF
15	TRBV5-1	TRBJ2-7	CASRETVFRASEQYF
13	TRBV6-1	TRBJ1-2	CASSGMAERGYTF
13	TRBV7-3	TRBJ2-1	CASRWARYNEQFF
14	TRBV19	TRBJ1-1	CASSIAVSYTEAFF
15	TRBV19	TRBJ2-7	CASSSMVPGAYEQYF
12	TRBV7-9	-	CASSLVETGQFF
18	TRBV3-1	TRBJ2-6	CASSQAKLDRLGANVLTF
14	TRBV12-3/TRBV12-4	TRBJ2-2	CASSLQANTGELFF
14	TRBV5-1	TRBJ1-2	CASSLDAGPYGYTF
13	TRBV6-1	TRBJ1-2	CASTQRGLDGYTF
15	TRBV19	TRBJ2-5	CASTDSTGRLETQYF
16	TRBV5-1	TRBJ1-1	CASSLYGTSVDTEAFF
14	TRBV28	TRBJ1-1	CASSLGAIGTEAFF
14	TRBV19	TRBJ1-1	CASSRVSANTEAFF
15	TRBV6-2/TRBV6-3	TRBJ1-3	CASSYTESSGNTIYF
14	TRBV27	TRBJ2-7	CASSPTGTGGEQYF
13	TRBV25-1	TRBJ1-6	CASREVDRSPLHF
13	TRBV3-1	TRBJ1-5	CASSQDPTQPQHF
14	TRBV30	TRBJ2-7	CAWSSLTGNYEQYF
13	TRBV7-9	TRBJ2-5	CATSSVSVETQYF
13	TRBV13	TRBJ1-6	CASSLARNSPLHF
18	TRBV19	TRBJ1-1	CASSIRRVSGEVGTEAFF
14	TRBV5-1	TRBJ2-7	CASSSTQGDYEQYF
15	TRBV28	TRBJ1-5	CASSSRVIPNQPQHF
14	TRBV28	TRBJ1-1	CASSVGGVGTEAFF
13	TRBV2	TRBJ1-1	CASSDLRKTEAFF
17	TRBV13	TRBJ2-3	CASSARLGGRATDTQYF
15	TRBV19	TRBJ1-6	CASSYRDRSNSPLHF
16	TRBV5-4	TRBJ2-1	CASTTPPGQSYNEQFF
15	TRBV5-1	TRBJ1-4	CASSLGLNFNEKLFF
16	TRBV6-1	TRBJ1-1	CASSLHSGTPNTEAFF
17	TRBV10-2	TRBJ2-7	CASSIGLAGGPWYEQYF
14	TRBV25-1	TRBJ1-2	CASSEYGQHYGYTF
17	TRBV5-1	TRBJ2-1	CASSSITGTASYNEQFF
14	TRBV2	TRBJ1-5	CASTPGGTRGPQHF
14	TRBV7-8	TRBJ1-5	CASRAGTGDQPQHF
15	TRBV28	TRBJ2-5	CASSGNRALQETQYF
14	TRBV30	TRBJ1-1	CAWSVGTMNTEAFF
13	TRBV6-5	TRBJ2-7	CASSYEGLYEQYF
15	TRBV3-1	TRBJ1-4	CASSLATGFEEKLFF
13	TRBV30	TRBJ1-1	CAWTLGGGTEAFF
15	TRBV19	TRBJ2-2	CASSRPGDYTGELFF
13	TRBV30	TRBJ1-1	CAWRERMNTEAFF